This T cell receptor beta chain was sequenced in a study of cytomegalovirus exposure and HLA in healthy donors. Germline-derived CDR1 and CDR2 are SGDLS and YYNGEE. V dropped 2 bases and J dropped 1 base, with 12 bases sitting between them. The CDR3 runs 15 residues. General observations from the study: Later work associated 16,951 TCR beta sequences with HLA alleles at 0.05 false discovery rate. The classifier reportedly diagnosed cytomegalovirus status with high sensitivity and specificity.

The PCR contained 60 Vbeta and 13 Jbeta primers. Using immunoSEQ multiplex PCR, the repertoire was profiled, and TCRdb retains in-frame clones only, with some absent. There are about 59,000 clones in the sample; roughly 75% occur only once, and 6.5% to 8.5% lies in the top ten. A remark on this clone: What it binds is unknown.

V and J are TRBV9 and TRBJ1-1; D perhaps matches TRBD1 (5 bases). This TCR was sampled from a man aged 25-45 years in good health and CMV-seropositive. Sequences were obtained from PBMCs. CDR3 sequence (DNA): TGTGCCAGCAGCGTTTTACAGGACGGGAACACTGAAGCTTTCTTT. Translated: CASSVLQDGNTEAFF.